Given below is one T cell receptor beta chain in context. The antigen it binds to is not known. Base-call qualities are not available, and no considerably larger clone is one nucleotide away. For CDR1 and CDR2, the germline V gene lists SGHDT and YYEEEE. V and J are truncated by 3 bases and 0 bases respectively, leaving an intervening sequence of 13 bases. The CDR3 goes from the cysteine to the phenylalanine over 16 residues. The read is trimmed to its CDR3 DNA, 48 bases read in frame from base 1. This record belongs to a study of cytomegalovirus exposure and HLA in healthy donors (dated by TCRdb to the late 2010s). Looking at the study overall: An earlier analysis of roughly 500 of the donors reported about 250 Gb of sequence data and 117 million unique TCR beta sequences from 150 million to 200 million T cells. Roughly 300 gigabases of sequencing data and around 87 million unique TCR sequences were included in an early release covering around 600 HLA-typed donors. The genetic ancestry cluster associated with self-reported Caucasian donors included 81% of the roughly 390 genotyped donors. The study aimed to test whether cataloging public T cell receptors could reveal signatures of past pathogen exposure. The study profiled the T cell repertoires of more than 500 subjects by immunosequencing and related them to cytomegalovirus serostatus. A separate validation cohort of more than 100 different subjects was used in addition to the approximately 640-subject first cohort. The study combined high-throughput TCR immunosequencing, statistical association of individual TCRs with disease status, and machine learning to predict cytomegalovirus infection status. A later analysis re-analyzed previously published TCR beta repertoires from roughly 600 donors and added high-resolution HLA genotyping to study TCR occurrence patterns. Rather than drawing on any new phenotypic data, the later analysis identified candidate immune exposures from TCR beta sequences and the way those sequences occurred across donors. To decide whether each TCR beta V gene segment behaved as functional or pseudogenic, an earlier analysis of fewer than 750 of the donors relied on high-throughput TCR beta sequencing. Alongside the repertoire data, information on donor age, sex, ethnicity and CMV serostatus was compiled. A later genetic analysis took genome-wide SNP genotypes for about 55% of the 666 donors and used that subset as a discovery cohort. All discovery cohort repertoires had been generated using a single sequencing platform. Class I and class II HLA loci were covered by the typing at four-digit resolution. The number of donors typed differed by locus, with about 629-640 for A, B, C, DRB1 and DQB1, more than 500 for DQA1, over 600 for DPA1, and around 450 for DPB1. A handful of DR-DQ haplotypes were handled as single units for association and clustering because linkage in the cohort was strong. Among 398 genotyped donors of the cohort, an average of around 240,000 unique TCR beta nucleotide sequences were sequenced per donor, 15% to 20% of them non-productive. The research as a whole found: Strong co-occurrence of HLA alleles, especially DR and DQ, made assigning TCR associations to individual alleles difficult. Most CMV-associated TCR beta chains appeared to be HLA-restricted in a later analysis, and the HLA associations seemed to be driven largely by CMV exposure. Correlated functional status among segregating V segments might reflect linkage disequilibrium, but an unknown experimental factor could not be ruled out. Because the 87-base-pair reads could not distinguish some IMGT-functional V segments, including TRBV6-2 and TRBV6-3, those segments were excluded. Presence/absence analyses assumed roughly uniform sequencing depth across donors, an assumption that may not hold. The earlier analysis of nearly 600 of the donors excluded some 16 rarely observed V segments, including chromosome 9 orphons, because counts were too low. A cluster of highly shared sequence variants was judged likely to be a technical artifact of the sequencing pipeline. A total of some 180 TCR beta chains were listed by the study as associated with cytomegalovirus. HLA typing was unavailable for some donors at each locus, so association tests used only the typed subset. Three of the identified cytomegalovirus-associated TCR beta chains were confirmed in vitro to be specific for cytomegalovirus antigens. The classifier was reported to diagnose cytomegalovirus status with high specificity and sensitivity in both the original and validation cohorts. For the cohort, immune exposure information was limited to CMV serostatus. Specific HLA alleles were associated with roughly 17,000 TCR beta sequences at a false discovery rate of 0.05 in a later analysis. The authors suggested that the approach could potentially be generalized to other disease states and immunological phenotypes. Several of the top co-occurrence clusters appeared to be linked to parvovirus B19, influenza, CMV and Epstein-Barr virus, according to a later analysis. In this cohort, only TCR beta chains were sequenced, and detectable features were limited by the absence of alpha or paired-chain data. V-gene and J-gene trimming of TCR beta chains was associated with a missense DCLRE1C variant in a later genetic analysis, and the association was replicated in an independent cohort. An earlier analysis of some 590 of the donors showed that most TCR beta V segments appeared in productive rearrangements either about 87% or about 30% of the time, which broadly matched IMGT annotations. According to a later genetic analysis, donors in an Asian-associated ancestry cluster had fewer N-insertions in productive TCRs than the approximately 630-donor mean. A further reported finding was that TCR beta sequences accurately predicted the HLA-A and HLA-B alleles for most subjects in the first cohort. In a later analysis, HLA-associated TCR beta chains showed more clonal expansion and lower generation probabilities than non-associated chains that were equally common. Most TCR sequences were seen in very few donors, while some public TCRs were found in many individuals. According to a later analysis, TCR association rates differed among HLA loci, with DRB1 alleles showing the most associated TCRs and HLA-C alleles showing the fewest.

The library came from the immunoSEQ multiplex PCR assay. A mixture of 60 forward primers for TCR Vbeta segments and 13 reverse primers for TCR Jbeta segments was used in the multiplex PCR. A multiplex PCR assay on genomic DNA amplified the CDR3 region of rearranged TCR beta genes. The Illumina HiSeq System was used to sequence the amplified TCR beta libraries as 87-base-pair reads. Per the source publication's procedure: A later analysis tallied roughly 76 million unique TCR beta chains across the 700 or so repertoires, and about 12 million of those chains were shared by two or more donors. Raw reads were error-corrected and collapsed into unique sequences by a nearest-neighbor algorithm in which closely related sequences were merged to remove PCR and sequencing errors. Alignment of CDR3 sequences to IMGT reference sequences was used to assign V, D and J gene segments. For a sequence to be retained, a match of at least six nucleotides to both a V gene segment and a J gene segment was required. A rearrangement was called productive if the CDR3 had no stop codons and remained in frame with V and J, and every other rearrangement was called non-productive. CDR3 was defined according to IMGT convention as the region running from the second conserved V-encoded cysteine to the conserved J-encoded phenylalanine. In an earlier analysis of roughly 580 of the donors, sequences lacking an unambiguous match to a single V gene segment were excluded. In an earlier analysis of 450 to 750 of the donors, a V segment was called functional when productive rearrangements were above 56.7%, and segregating when the standard deviation between donors exceeded 5%. A statistical classification framework was built to diagnose cytomegalovirus status from the catalog of TCR beta chain sequences. V and J gene assignment, in a later analysis, came from comparing TCR nucleotide sequences with IMGT/GENE-DB human TR gene sequences. In a later analysis, CDR3 sequences and most-parsimonious VDJ recombination scenarios were assigned using the TCRdist pipeline. In a later analysis, each TCR beta chain was defined by its CDR3 amino acid sequence together with its V-gene family, and reads lacking a unique V-gene family were excluded. A later analysis removed 450 to 600 highly shared, low-generation-probability nucleotide sequences to deal with suspected cross-contamination and a sequencing artifact. In a later analysis, a clonal expansion index was calculated for each public chain from normalized within-repertoire ranks of inferred template counts. A later analysis computed generation probabilities with a VDJ recombination model fitted to out-of-frame rearrangements, and checked the results against IGoR. Hypergeometric tests were used in a later analysis to score TCR-TCR, TCR-HLA and TCR-CMV co-occurrence, with a repertoire-size bias correction applied to the TCR pairs. A later analysis estimated false discovery rates by permuting HLA or CMV assignments 20 times. In a later analysis, co-occurring TCRs were grouped with DBSCAN, and TCRdist sequence similarity was added when clustering was performed within HLA-allele-positive subsets. Repertoires with fewer than 30,000 or more than 120,000 public chains, plus five repertoires with anomalous nucleotide sharing, were excluded from co-occurrence clustering. TCRdb retrieved this table from immuneACCESS and kept in-frame rearrangements only. Not all clones are present; in checked studies, unresolved V genes account for under half, and no reason is known for the remainder. V and J calls and clone size are as listed in that table; D and trimming were resolved from the DNA. The sample profile shows 170,000 or so clones; about 80% of them were found once. The ten top clones hold less than 4.5% of the sample.

In total, approximately 610 healthy bone marrow donors made up the cohort. All cohort members were sampled while nominally healthy, although unrecorded immune exposures were likely present. The donor tested CMV seropositive, placing the donor among the 250 to 300 seropositive members of the cohort. Each donor provided a peripheral blood sample, and peripheral blood mononuclear cells were used for TCR beta sequencing. The Qiagen DNeasy Blood Extraction Kit was used to extract genomic DNA from the blood cell samples. The sequencing input was PBMCs. Recombination linked TRBV5-6 to TRBJ1-5, and TRBD1 may be the D gene, going by 6 matching bases. The clonotype originates from a woman aged 55-75 years in good health and CMV-seropositive. CDR3 protein: CASSYRVLNSNQPQHF. Read as DNA, the sequence is TGTGCCAGCAGCTACAGGGTCCTGAATAGCAATCAGCCCCAGCATTTT.